This TCR beta chain is drawn from a study of CD8+ T cells in alopecia areata. In each case, RNA was isolated and then reverse transcribed into cDNA as the sequencing template. The assay was immunoSEQ multiplex PCR, and TCRdb's table has in-frame clones only and misses some. This sample has over 95,000 clones, with about 64% found just once. Germline V gene data show CDR1 as GTSNPN and CDR2 as SVGIG (reference sequence). This CDR3 comprises 13 residues. V lost 2 bases, J lost 0 bases, and 8 bases lay in between. Sample treatment: oral pan-JAK inhibitor, 5-10 mg twice daily. The sequencing used CD8+ T cells sorted from blood, collected at week 4, from a patient treated with tofacitinib. This receptor was obtained from a human donor with alopecia areata. This chain uses TRBV30 with TRBJ2-7; D is undetermined. CDR3 nucleotide sequence: TGTGCCTGGAGTATGCCCAGCTCCTACGAGCAGTACTTC. Protein product: CAWSMPSSYEQYF.